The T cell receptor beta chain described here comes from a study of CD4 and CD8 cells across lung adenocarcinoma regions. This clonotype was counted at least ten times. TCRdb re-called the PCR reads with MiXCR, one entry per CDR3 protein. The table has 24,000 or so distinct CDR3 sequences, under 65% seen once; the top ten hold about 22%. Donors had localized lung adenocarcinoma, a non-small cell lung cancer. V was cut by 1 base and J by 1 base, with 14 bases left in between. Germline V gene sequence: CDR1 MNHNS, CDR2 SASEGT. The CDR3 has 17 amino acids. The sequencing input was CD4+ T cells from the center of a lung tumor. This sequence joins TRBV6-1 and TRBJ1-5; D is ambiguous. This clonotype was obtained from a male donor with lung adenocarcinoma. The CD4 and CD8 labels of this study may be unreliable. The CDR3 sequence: CASSEDESRLSNQPQHF. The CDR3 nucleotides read TGTGCCAGCAGTGAAGATGAAAGCAGGCTCAGCAATCAGCCCCAGCATTTT.